This T cell receptor beta chain was recovered during a study of cytomegalovirus exposure and HLA in healthy donors. Findings and limits, study-wide: In a later analysis, a missense DCLRE1C variant was linked to TCR beta V- and J-gene trimming.

As for this clone: Its target is not known.

The PCR used 60 Vbeta and 13 Jbeta primers. The repertoire was sequenced with immunoSEQ multiplex PCR; TCRdb's copy has only in-frame clones and lacks some. The table shows about 96,000 clones, with under 85% occurring only once. There are 15 residues in the CDR3. Germline V gene lookup returns CDR1 SGHTA and CDR2 FQGNSA. The V end lost 5 bases, the J end lost 0 bases, and 11 bases lay between the germline ends. The sample consisted of PBMCs. The TCR sequence derives from a middle-aged man in good health and CMV-seropositive. The J gene is TRBJ2-1, the V gene TRBV7-2; D perhaps matches TRBD2 (5 bases). This CDR3 is CASSPSGSSYNEQFF. DNA for the CDR3: TGTGCCAGCAGCCCGTCGGGGAGCTCCTACAATGAGCAGTTCTTC.